The 21 T cell receptor beta chains listed next were all sequenced from one sample in a study of beta chain features in type 1 diabetes. The whole isolated RNA underwent reverse transcription, so sequencing captured expressed TCRB transcripts. The table came from immunoSEQ multiplex PCR; TCRdb's copy has only in-frame clones and leaves some out. The data show about 320,000 clones, around 13% seen once. The sample consisted of central memory CD4+ T cells from blood. The receptors derive from a man between 25 and 39 years old in good health.

V gene TRBV19 combines with J gene TRBJ2-2; 8 nucleotides align to TRBD1. Looked up from germline, CDR1 is LNHDA and CDR2 is SQIVND (reference sequence). This CDR3 region has 13 residues. The V segment lost 6 bases and the J segment 5 bases; nucleotides outside the gene matches: 2. The CDR3 DNA reads as TGTGCCAGTAGGGGACAGGTTACCGGGGAGCTGTTTTTT. This sequence encodes CASRGQVTGELFF.

This clone has ten or more counts. V gene TRBV14 combines with J gene TRBJ2-3, with D unclear. V was trimmed by 0 bases and J by 8 bases, leaving 9 bases between them. The V gene's germline CDR1 is SGHDN and CDR2 FVKESK. The CDR3 has 13 amino acids. The CDR3 sequence: CASSQDPPVTQYF. DNA for the CDR3: TGTGCCAGCAGCCAAGACCCACCAGTTACGCAGTATTTT.

The chain has TRBV4-2 and TRBJ1-5; D is possibly TRBD1 (6 bases). Trimming left V 0 bases short and J 7 bases short, with 16 bases between. Per germline, CDR1 LGHNA and CDR2 YNFKEQ. The CDR3 covers 16 residues. Here the CDR3 reads CASSQDAAQGRQPQHF. CDR3 in DNA: TGTGCCAGCAGCCAAGATGCCGCACAGGGAAGACAGCCCCAGCATTTT.

The sample holds many counts of this clone. The rearrangement uses TRBV11-3 and TRBJ2-5, with D possibly matching TRBD2 (6 bases). CDR1 SGHNT and CDR2 YENEEA come from the germline V gene. The V end was cut by 8 bases, the J end by 1 base, with 20 bases between. There are 16 residues in the CDR3. Here the CDR3 reads CASAGPEGGVQETQYF. In DNA, the CDR3 is TGTGCCAGCGCGGGACCCGAGGGCGGAGTCCAAGAGACCCAGTACTTC.

This chain uses TRBV5-4 with TRBJ2-2; 8 bases line up with TRBD2. The CDR3 runs 17 residues. The ends lost 0 bases at V and 1 base at J; junction bases unmatched: 5. Looked up from germline, CDR1 is SGHNT and CDR2 is YYREEE (reference sequence). CDR3 sequence: CASSLGSGGLNTGELFF. The CDR3 region has the DNA TGTGCCAGCAGCTTGGGCAGCGGGGGACTGAACACCGGGGAGCTGTTTTTT.

CDR3 bases: TGTGCCAGCAGCGAGAGATTAGGGCAGAACACCGGGGAGCTGTTTTTT. This encodes CASSERLGQNTGELFF. V usage is TRBV5-4 and J usage is TRBJ2-2; D unclear. This CDR3 comprises 16 residues. V dropped 4 bases and J dropped 1 base, with 14 bases sitting between them. Germline CDR1 and CDR2: SGHNT and YYREEE (reference sequence).

The CDR3 bases are TGCGCCAGCAGCCAAGATCCGGCGGGAGTCGGGGTTGGCAAAAACATTCAGTACTTC. It specifies CASSQDPAGVGVGKNIQYF. The chain carries TRBV4-1 and TRBJ2-4; 7 bases match TRBD2. Per germline, CDR1 MGHRA and CDR2 YSYEKL. V trimming: 0 bases; J trimming: 3 bases; junction bases outside the gene matches: 14. The CDR3 covers 19 residues.

This chain links TRBV4-2 with TRBJ2-3; 7 nucleotides agree with TRBD1. CDR3 length: 16 residues. The V gene's germline CDR1 is LGHNA and CDR2 YNFKEQ. Trimming removed 3 bases from V and 3 bases from J; junction bases left unmatched: 9. DNA of the CDR3: TGTGCCAGCAGCCAGGAAAACAGGGGTAGTACAGATACGCAGTATTTT. It codes for CASSQENRGSTDTQYF.

The chain carries TRBV7-2 and TRBJ2-4, with no clear D. The V and J ends lost 0 bases and 0 bases respectively, with 9 bases between them. CDR3 length equals 16 residues. Germline CDR1 is SGHTA and CDR2 is FQGNSA. The CDR3 DNA reads TGTGCCAGCAGCTTAGCTGGGGAACTAGCCAAAAACATTCAGTACTTC. It specifies CASSLAGELAKNIQYF. The full variable domain, its missing parts supplied by reference TRBV7-2 and TRBJ2-4, is GAGVSQSPSNKVTEKGKDVELRCDPISGHTALYWYRQSLGQGLEFLIYFQGNSAPDKSGLPSDRFSAERTGGSVSTLTIQRTQQEDSAVYLCASSLAGELAKNIQYFGAGTRLSVL.

The chain uses TRBV25-1 and TRBJ1-1; 10 nucleotides match TRBD1. CDR3 length: 15 residues. Germline V lookup: CDR1 MGHDK, CDR2 SYGVNS. Trimming cost V 3 bases and J 7 bases; bases outside gene matches: 8. The CDR3 here is CASSDGTGEQDEAFF. CDR3 bases: TGTGCCAGCAGTGATGGGACAGGGGAACAAGATGAAGCTTTCTTT.

This clone turned up a few times. The chain is built from TRBV18 and TRBJ2-3, with 7 positions matching TRBD2. Trimming removed 0 bases from V and 2 bases from J; junction bases left unmatched: 5. This CDR3 spans 16 amino acids. Germline lookup yields CDR1 KGHSH and CDR2 LQKENI. The CDR3 sequence: CASSPPGRGVTDTQYF. Here the CDR3 DNA reads TGTGCCAGCTCACCACCGGGCCGGGGGGTCACAGATACGCAGTATTTT.

This chain connects TRBV2 to TRBJ2-3; weak D call: TRBD1 (5 bases). V shed 8 bases and J shed 1 base, with 10 bases lying between them. This CDR3 comprises 13 residues. Germline CDR1 SNHLY, CDR2 FYNNEI. The CDR3 bases are TGTGCCAGCGGTCAGGGCCGCACAGATACGCAGTATTTT. Translated, it gives CASGQGRTDTQYF.

V and J are TRBV6-1 and TRBJ2-3; D unclear. V was cut by 3 bases and J by 6 bases, with 7 bases left in between. Germline V gene lookup returns CDR1 MNHNS and CDR2 SASEGT. The CDR3 is made up of 12 amino acids. The CDR3 coding sequence is TGTGCCAGCAGTGAGAGGTTTGATACGCAGTATTTT. Protein product: CASSERFDTQYF.

This clone was detected only a few times. V and J are TRBV21-1 and TRBJ1-1; the D segment call TRBD1 is taken from the table without a DNA check. TRBV21-1 is a pseudogene segment. The CDR3 has 17 residues. The DNA for the CDR3 is TGTGCCAGCAGCAAAGGGATCGACAGGGGGATTGGTACTGAAGCTTTCTTT. Translating gives CASSKGIDRGIGTEAFF.

This chain joins TRBV25-1 and TRBJ1-4, with D unclear. The V gene lost 4 bases and the J gene lost 4 bases, with 16 bases spanning the gap. There are 16 residues in the CDR3. Germline-derived CDR1 and CDR2 are MGHDK and SYGVNS. CDR3 protein: CASSVRRRQHNEKLFF. The CDR3 DNA sequence: TGTGCCAGCAGTGTGCGGAGGAGGCAGCATAATGAAAAACTGTTTTTT.

This clone has a handful of counts. The chain joins TRBV10-3 to TRBJ2-3, with TRBD2 matching over 8 bases. This CDR3 spans 15 amino acids. Per germline, CDR1 ENHRY and CDR2 SYGVKD. The V gene end was trimmed by 4 bases and the J gene end by 0 bases; junction bases not matched to a gene: 3. In DNA form, the CDR3 reads TGTGCCATCAGTGTAAGCGGGGGAAGCACAGATACGCAGTATTTT. This sequence encodes CAISVSGGSTDTQYF.

This clone has just a few counts. This same CDR3 is encoded by further DNA sequences in the sample. The gene calls are TRBV7-2 and TRBJ2-7; TRBD1 is a possible D gene (5 bases). CDR3 length equals 15 residues. V was pared by 5 bases and J by 2 bases, with 16 bases between. In germline, CDR1 is SGHTA, CDR2 FQGNSA. Here the CDR3 reads CASSQRGGPTYEQYF. CDR3 bases: TGTGCCAGCAGCCAAAGGGGCGGACCCACCTACGAGCAGTACTTC.

This clone was detected only a few times. This chain links TRBV5-1 with TRBJ1-6; 8 bases are a match to TRBD1. Germline V lookup: CDR1 SGHRS, CDR2 YFSETQ. CDR3 length: 15 residues. The trim removed 7 bases at V and 11 bases at J, leaving 14 bases unmatched. This CDR3 reads CASGTGSYSRAPLHF. For the CDR3, the DNA is TGCGCCAGCGGGACAGGATCATATTCCAGGGCACCCCTCCACTTT.

The rearrangement joins TRBV7-9 to TRBJ1-2; tentative D call: TRBD1 (6 bases). V was clipped by 5 bases and J by 6 bases, with 10 bases between them. The CDR3 is 12 amino acids. Germline V gives CDR1 SEHNR, CDR2 FQNEAQ (reference sequence). CDR3 nucleotides: TGTGCCAGCAGCAGACAGGATGATGGCTACACCTTC. Protein: CASSRQDDGYTF.

The chain recombines TRBV19 with TRBJ2-2, with 8 bases fitting TRBD2. This CDR3 is 13 amino acids long. V was pared by 3 bases and J by 9 bases, with 3 bases of the junction left unmatched. Germline V CDR1 and CDR2: LNHDA, SQIVND (reference sequence). The CDR3 bases are TGTGCCAGTAGTATCGGGGGGGCATGGGAGCTGTTTTTT. Translating it yields CASSIGGAWELFF.

In the case of this clone: This same CDR3 is encoded by further DNA sequences in the sample. This chain links TRBV7-9 with TRBJ2-5; TRBD2 matches at 8 bases. The CDR3 sequence is 14 residues long. CDR1 and CDR2 (germline): SEHNR, FQNEAQ (reference sequence). J lost 4 bases, V lost 0 bases, and 1 base had no gene match. The CDR3 sequence is CASSLAGGAETQYF. CDR3 DNA sequence: TGTGCCAGCAGCTTAGCCGGGGGGGCAGAGACCCAGTACTTC.